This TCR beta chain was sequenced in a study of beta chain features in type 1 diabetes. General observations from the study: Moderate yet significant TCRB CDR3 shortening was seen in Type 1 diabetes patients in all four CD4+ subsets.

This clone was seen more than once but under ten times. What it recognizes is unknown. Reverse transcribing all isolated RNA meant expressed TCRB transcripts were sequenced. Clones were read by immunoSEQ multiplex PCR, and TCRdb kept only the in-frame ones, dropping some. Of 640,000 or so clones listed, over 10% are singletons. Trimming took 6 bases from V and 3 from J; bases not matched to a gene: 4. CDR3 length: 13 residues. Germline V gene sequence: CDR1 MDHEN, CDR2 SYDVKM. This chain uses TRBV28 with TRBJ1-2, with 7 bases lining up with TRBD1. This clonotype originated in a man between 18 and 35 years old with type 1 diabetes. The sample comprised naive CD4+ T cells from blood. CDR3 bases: TGTGCCAGCAGCCCCAGGGGGGACTATGGCTACACCTTC. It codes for CASSPRGDYGYTF.